These 29 T cell receptor beta chains originate from one sample sequenced in a study of Siglec-9 on CD8 T cells in melanoma. The method was immunoSEQ multiplex PCR; TCRdb's version includes in-frame clones alone and lacks a portion of them. Of over a thousand clones listed, around 66% are singletons. Sequenced material: Siglec-9+ CD8+ T cells sorted from blood. The receptors derive from a human donor in good health.

V is TRBV6-1 and J is TRBJ2-2, with 10 nucleotides matching TRBD1. The V gene end was trimmed by 5 bases and the J gene end by 3 bases; junction bases not matched to a gene: 3. The CDR3 has 15 residues. CDR1 is MNHNS and CDR2 is SASEGT in the germline V gene. CDR3 sequence reads: CASSLTGGDTGELFF. The CDR3 coding sequence is TGTGCCAGCAGTTTGACAGGGGGCGACACCGGGGAGCTGTTTTTT.

The chain joins TRBV5-8 to TRBJ2-2; 9 nucleotides line up with TRBD1. Germline-derived CDR1 and CDR2 are SGHTS and YDEGEE. The CDR3 totals 14 residues. After removal of 4 bases from V and 5 bases from J, the junction contained 3 bases not matched to a gene. The CDR3: CASSGGTGTGELFF. Written as DNA, the CDR3 is TGTGCCAGCAGCGGCGGGACAGGGACCGGGGAGCTGTTTTTT. Drawing the rest from reference TRBV5-8 and TRBJ2-2, the complete variable domain is EAGVTQSPTHLIKTRGQQATLRCSPISGHTSVYWYQQALGLGLQFLLWYDEGEERNRGNFPPRFSGRQFPNYSSELNVNALELEDSALYLCASSGGTGTGELFFGEGSRLTVL.

This chain links TRBV9 with TRBJ1-1, with 7 bases aligning to TRBD1. Germline values: CDR1 SGDLS, CDR2 YYNGEE. CDR3 size: 14 residues. V shed 4 bases, J shed 1 base, and the junction held 4 bases outside the gene matches. CDR3 protein: CASSNRDRNTEAFF. The CDR3, as DNA: TGTGCCAGCAGCAACCGGGACAGGAACACTGAAGCTTTCTTT.

The chain recombines TRBV6-5 with TRBJ2-3; 14 nucleotides line up with TRBD2. Germline values: CDR1 MNHEY, CDR2 SVGAGI. The V segment lost 5 bases and the J segment 4 bases; nucleotides outside the gene matches: 2. CDR3 size: 15 residues. For the CDR3, the DNA is TGTGCCAGCAGTGGGACTAGCGGGAGCCCAGATACGCAGTATTTT. Residues: CASSGTSGSPDTQYF.

The chain carries TRBV7-9 and TRBJ1-5, with 9 positions matching TRBD1. Germline V gives CDR1 SEHNR, CDR2 FQNEAQ (reference sequence). There are 13 residues in the CDR3. The ends lost 5 bases at V and 7 bases at J; junction bases unmatched: 3. For the CDR3, the DNA is TGTGCCAGCAGCCGACAGGGGGACCAGCCCCAGCATTTT. Translating gives CASSRQGDQPQHF.

CDR3 in amino acids: CAWSSGMNTEAFF. In DNA form, the CDR3 reads TGTGCCTGGAGTTCCGGCATGAACACTGAAGCTTTCTTT. The chain is built from TRBV30 and TRBJ1-1; D unclear. CDR1 GTSNPN and CDR2 SVGIG come from the germline V gene (reference sequence). V was shortened by 2 bases and J by 0 bases, with 7 bases between the two germline ends. This CDR3 is 13 amino acids long.

V and J are TRBV21-1 and TRBJ2-5. TRBV21-1 is a known pseudogene. The CDR3 spans 16 residues. The CDR3 is CASSKDGRRPRETQYF. The DNA of the CDR3 is TGTGCCAGCAGCAAAGACGGCAGGCGGCCTAGGGAGACCCAGTACTTC.

The CDR3 coding sequence is TGTGCCAGCAGTGAGGCTAGCGGGGGGACTGGGGCCAACGTCCTGACTTTC. Amino acids: CASSEASGGTGANVLTF. The chain recombines TRBV6-4 with TRBJ2-6; the match to TRBD2 covers 11 bases. V was pared by 3 bases and J by 2 bases, with 3 bases of the junction left unmatched. The germline gives CDR1 MRHNA, CDR2 SNTAGT. The CDR3 has 17 amino acids.

CDR3 amino acids: CSVKGQGPYEQYF. The CDR3 coding sequence is TGCAGCGTCAAGGGTCAAGGGCCCTACGAGCAGTACTTC. The J gene is TRBJ2-7, the V gene TRBV29-1; D is undetermined. The V gene lost 6 bases and the J gene lost 2 bases, with 14 bases spanning the gap. CDR1 and CDR2 (germline): SQVTM, ANQGSEA. This CDR3 is built from 13 residues.

The chain joins TRBV9 to TRBJ2-1; D not certain. Germline V gene lookup returns CDR1 SGDLS and CDR2 YYNGEE. Trimming shortened V by 3 bases and J by 7 bases, and 17 bases separated the two germline ends. The CDR3 spans 15 residues. The CDR3 reads CASSASSKPSNEQFF. CDR3 nucleotide sequence: TGTGCCAGCAGCGCGAGCAGTAAACCAAGTAATGAGCAGTTCTTC. Complete variable domain (other parts from reference TRBV9 and TRBJ2-1): DSGVTQTPKHLITATGQRVTLRCSPRSGDLSVYWYQQSLDQGLQFLIQYYNGEERAKGNILERFSAQQFPDLHSELNLSSLELGDSALYFCASSASSKPSNEQFFGPGTRLTVL.

CDR3 sequence reads: CASSFWEGDYGYTF. Here the CDR3 DNA reads TGTGCCAGCAGCTTCTGGGAGGGGGACTATGGCTACACCTTC. The V call is TRBV5-6, the J call TRBJ1-2, with D perhaps matching TRBD1 (6 bases). Trimming cost V 2 bases and J 3 bases, with 11 bases left between them. Germline CDR1 and CDR2: SGHDT and YYEEEE. The CDR3 has 14 residues.

The V and J genes are TRBV5-4 and TRBJ1-2; 10 bases align to TRBD1. With V trimmed by 3 bases and J by 7 bases, 15 bases remained unmatched. The CDR3 extends over 17 amino acids. CDR1 and CDR2 from the germline V gene are SGHNT and YYREEE (reference sequence). The CDR3, as DNA: TGTGCCAGCAGCTCACCAACAGACTGGACAGGGGGTGGTGGCTACACCTTC. Protein sequence: CASSSPTDWTGGGGYTF.

The J gene is TRBJ2-3, the V gene TRBV5-1; 10 bases map to TRBD1. The CDR3 consists of 17 residues. V dropped 0 bases and J dropped 3; count of bases not matched to a gene: 7. From germline, CDR1 is SGHRS and CDR2 YFSETQ. CDR3 sequence reads: CASSLVGDRGLTDTQYF. The CDR3, as DNA: TGCGCCAGCAGCTTGGTTGGGGACAGGGGATTGACAGATACGCAGTATTTT. The entire variable domain, with the rest obtained from reference TRBV5-1 and TRBJ2-3, is as follows: KAGVTQTPRYLIKTRGQQVTLSCSPISGHRSVSWYQQTPGQGLQFLFEYFSETQRNKGNFPGRFSGRQFSNSRSEMNVSTLELGDSALYLCASSLVGDRGLTDTQYFGPGTRLTVL.

The table lists this clone with a few counts. One junction end does not reproduce the germline sequence, and a read error may be involved. This chain's CDR3 is CASTDSGGGSNEQYF. For the CDR3, the DNA is TGTGCCAGCACTGACTCTGGGGGGGGCTCCAACGAGCAGTACTTC. This chain joins TRBV6-1 and TRBJ2-7, with TRBD2 as a possible D gene (7 bases). Per germline, CDR1 MNHNS and CDR2 SASEGT. This CDR3 has 15 residues.

The chain combines TRBV28 with TRBJ2-3; D is unresolved. Trimming removed 1 base at V and 3 bases at J, with 5 bases between. The CDR3 is made up of 13 amino acids. Germline V gives CDR1 MDHEN, CDR2 SYDVKM. In DNA form, the CDR3 reads TGTGCCAGCAGTTTATTAGGGACAGATACGCAGTATTTT. It translates to CASSLLGTDTQYF.

V is TRBV5-1 and J is TRBJ2-2, with TRBD2 matching 9 bases. V lost 3 bases and J lost 5; bases outside the gene matches: 17. Germline values: CDR1 SGHRS, CDR2 YFSETQ. The CDR3 runs to 19 residues. CDR3 DNA: TGCGCCAGCAGCTGGACCGGGACTAGCAGGGCCCGAGGGACCGGGGAGCTGTTTTTT. This translates into CASSWTGTSRARGTGELFF.

Only a few counts were recorded for this clone. The chain has TRBV6-4 and TRBJ2-1; 9 bases are a match to TRBD2. Per the germline V gene, CDR1 is MRHNA and CDR2 is SNTAGT. Trimming at V came to 3 bases and at J to 7 bases, leaving 4 bases not matched to a gene. There are 14 residues in the CDR3. The CDR3 loop reads CASSEREGGNEQFF. CDR3 nucleotide sequence: TGTGCCAGCAGTGAGCGGGAGGGAGGGAATGAGCAGTTCTTC.

The chain joins TRBV11-3 to TRBJ1-1; the D is unclear. Germline V lookup: CDR1 SGHNT, CDR2 YENEEA. This CDR3 contains 12 residues. Trimming stripped 1 base from V and 8 bases from J, with 8 bases between. The CDR3 DNA reads as TGTGCCAGCAGCTTAGTGTACGAGGAAGCTTTCTTT. Encoded protein: CASSLVYEEAFF.

The rearrangement links TRBV6-1 to TRBJ1-2; no definite D call. The CDR3 loop spans 14 amino acids. Germline V lookup: CDR1 MNHNS, CDR2 SASEGT. The V gene lost 3 bases and the J gene lost 4 bases, with 12 bases spanning the gap. The chain's CDR3 is CASSEGDPSYGYTF. Here the CDR3 DNA reads TGTGCCAGCAGTGAGGGCGACCCGAGCTATGGCTACACCTTC.

This clone qualifies as large. The chain links TRBV13 to TRBJ1-2; the D gene is possibly TRBD1 (6 bases). Germline assignment: CDR1 PRHDT and CDR2 FYEKMQ (reference sequence). The CDR3 spans 13 residues. Trimming removed 3 bases at V and 7 bases at J, with 12 bases between. The CDR3 is CASSFGGARGYTF. The CDR3 nucleotides read TGTGCCAGCAGCTTCGGGGGGGCCCGTGGCTACACCTTC.

The chain links TRBV7-3 to TRBJ2-2; D not resolved. Germline-derived CDR1 and CDR2 are SGHTA and FQGTGA. Trimming took 2 bases from V and 6 from J, leaving 4 bases between them. There are 12 residues in the CDR3. CDR3 DNA: TGTGCCAGCAGCTTAGATTCCGGGGAGCTGTTTTTT. Its translation is CASSLDSGELFF.

This clone counts as large (0.1 to 1%). The chain has TRBV7-9 and TRBJ1-2; D gene uncertain. Germline V gives CDR1 SEHNR, CDR2 FQNEAQ (reference sequence). Between the trimmed V and J ends, which lost 5 bases and 6 bases, there was a span of 13 bases. The CDR3 is made up of 13 amino acids. CDR3 coding DNA: TGTGCCAGCAGCCAGGCCGTGATGGATGGCTACACCTTC. This translates into CASSQAVMDGYTF.

The V and J genes are TRBV6-1 and TRBJ2-7; TRBD1 agrees at 9 bases. The CDR3 has 16 amino acids. The junction had 4 bases not matched to a gene; V was cut back by 1 base and J by 0 bases. CDR1 is MNHNS and CDR2 is SASEGT in the germline V gene. The CDR3 coding sequence is TGTGCCAGCAGTGAAGGTGAGGGACAGGGCTCCTACGAGCAGTACTTC. It is translated as CASSEGEGQGSYEQYF.

V gene TRBV15 combines with J gene TRBJ1-2; D is perhaps TRBD1 (6 bases). Germline loops: CDR1 LNHNV, CDR2 YYDKDF (reference sequence). V was shortened by 5 bases and J by 8 bases, with 12 bases between the two germline ends. This CDR3 region has 12 residues. The CDR3 region is CATSLNREGYTF. The CDR3 DNA sequence: TGTGCCACCAGCCTGAACAGGGAAGGCTACACCTTC.

This clone was detected a few times. The chain joins TRBV28 to TRBJ2-5, with TRBD1 identical over 8 bases. Germline values: CDR1 MDHEN, CDR2 SYDVKM. V lost 5 bases, J lost 5 bases, and 7 bases stayed unmatched. This CDR3 has 14 amino acids. Here the CDR3 DNA reads TGTGCCAGCAGTCCTTTGGACAGGGATGAGACCCAGTACTTC. Residues: CASSPLDRDETQYF.

The CDR3 loop reads CASSLIVGQGASEQFF. Written as DNA, the CDR3 is TGTGCCAGCAGCTTAATTGTGGGACAGGGGGCCAGTGAGCAGTTCTTC. J is TRBJ2-1 and V is TRBV7-3; 12 bases line up with TRBD1. The CDR3 consists of 16 residues. V lost 1 base, J lost 9 bases, and 7 bases stayed unmatched. Germline CDR1 reads SGHTA; CDR2 reads FQGTGA.

The genes are TRBV6-1 and TRBJ2-1, with 7 bases identical to TRBD2. This CDR3 is 16 amino acids long. With V trimmed by 2 bases and J by 5 bases, 9 bases remained unmatched. In germline, CDR1 is MNHNS, CDR2 SASEGT. CDR3 loop: CASSENFEGGHNEQFF. The DNA of the CDR3 is TGTGCCAGCAGTGAAAATTTCGAGGGAGGGCACAATGAGCAGTTCTTC.

With respect to this clone: It is likely a read error: a sequence one base away is far more abundant. This sequence joins TRBV6-1 and TRBJ2-7, with 11 bases fitting TRBD1. CDR3 size: 14 residues. Trimming took 6 bases from V and 3 from J; bases not matched to a gene: 4. The germline V gene encodes CDR1 MNHNS and CDR2 SASEGT. CDR3 DNA sequence: TGTGCCAGCAGGGGGGGGACAGGGGGCTACGAGCAGTACTTC. Its protein is CASRGGTGGYEQYF.

This chain connects TRBV5-1 to TRBJ2-1; 16 bases line up with TRBD2. Germline CDR1 SGHRS, CDR2 YFSETQ. The CDR3 spans 18 residues. Germline trimming cut 4 bases from V and 6 bases from J; bases unmatched to any gene: 10. CDR3 DNA sequence: TGCGCCAGCAGCCCTAATCCGGGACTAGCGGGGGGGAGCAATGAGCAGTTCTTC. Protein product: CASSPNPGLAGGSNEQFF. Drawing the rest from reference TRBV5-1 and TRBJ2-1, the complete variable domain is KAGVTQTPRYLIKTRGQQVTLSCSPISGHRSVSWYQQTPGQGLQFLFEYFSETQRNKGNFPGRFSGRQFSNSRSEMNVSTLELGDSALYLCASSPNPGLAGGSNEQFFGPGTRLTVL.